This T cell receptor (beta chain) was recorded in a study of blood T cell repertoires in COVID-19. The protocol was immunoSEQ multiplex PCR, while the TCRdb copy is restricted to in-frame clones and leaves out a portion. The sample carries approximately 130,000 clones, 84% recorded once. The TCR was taken from a human donor in a cohort sampled during active COVID-19. The material sequenced was peripheral blood.

The CDR3 loop is CASRYGMGTNEKLFF. In DNA, the CDR3 is TGCGCCAGCAGATACGGGATGGGAACTAATGAAAAACTGTTTTTT. The rearrangement links TRBV5-1 to TRBJ1-4; D gene unclear. The CDR3 consists of 15 residues. The germline V and J ends were trimmed by 5 bases and 1 base, with 12 bases remaining between them. Germline CDR1 reads SGHRS; CDR2 reads YFSETQ.